Listed below are T cell receptor beta chains from one sample, sequenced in a study of blood T cell repertoires in COVID-19. Using immunoSEQ multiplex PCR, the repertoire was profiled, and TCRdb retains in-frame clones only, with some absent. Here the sample spans 52,000 or so clones, about nine tenths being singletons. Sequencing was carried out using peripheral blood. These receptors came from a man older than 75 with acute or convalescent COVID-19. The CDR3 runs from the conserved cysteine through the conserved F or W. A D gene is named only where the DNA matches it firmly. Only part of the rows carry a size: once, few, many, or a class if the clone is expanded.

D	size	V	J	DNA	CDR3
.	once	TRBV6-5	TRBJ2-3	TGTGCCACAACCCCCAGGGCTTTCACAGATACGCAGTATTTT	CATTPRAFTDTQYF
.	.	TRBV6-5	TRBJ1-2	TGTGCCAGCAGTCCCAGGGGTCCTCCCTATGGCTACACCTTC	CASSPRGPPYGYTF
.	once	TRBV21-1	TRBJ2-5	TGTGCCAGCAGCAACGCAGGACAGGGGACGTGTGAGACCCAGTACTTC	CASSNAGQGTCETQYF
TRBD1	.	TRBV6-2/TRBV6-3	TRBJ2-5	TGTGCCAGCAGTTCCTACTTGGGGACAGGGGGTCGAGAGACCCAGTACTTC	CASSSYLGTGGRETQYF
.	.	TRBV6-6	TRBJ2-3	TGTGCCAGCACTCAACAGGGTCGTCTCGCAGATACGCAGTATTTT	CASTQQGRLADTQYF
TRBD1	.	TRBV5-1	TRBJ2-7	TGCGCCAGCGGACTTGGACAGGGGAATTCCTACGAGCAGTACTTC	CASGLGQGNSYEQYF
TRBD1	.	TRBV10-3	TRBJ2-7	TGTGCCATCAGTGAAGGACAGGGGGCGCAGTACGAGCAGTACTTC	CAISEGQGAQYEQYF
TRBD1	.	TRBV15	TRBJ2-7	TGTGCCACCAGCGCCCCGGGACAGGGGGTTTACGAGCAGTACTTC	CATSAPGQGVYEQYF
TRBD1	.	TRBV5-5	TRBJ1-2	TGTGCCAGCAGCCTAGAGGGGACAGGGCTTAACTATGGCTACACCTTC	CASSLEGTGLNYGYTF
.	once	TRBV18	TRBJ1-2	TGTGCCAGCTCACCACGACAGGAGAACTATGGCTACACCTTC	CASSPRQENYGYTF
.	.	TRBV4-2	TRBJ2-3	TGTGCCAGCAGCCAAGACCGAGATACGCAGTATTTT	CASSQDRDTQYF
.	.	TRBV7-9	TRBJ2-2	TGTGCCACCCTCCGGGTAAACACCGGGGAGCTGTTTTTT	CATLRVNTGELFF
.	.	TRBV2	TRBJ2-7	TGTGCCAGCATTGGGACACCAAGCTCCTACGAGCAGTACTTC	CASIGTPSSYEQYF
TRBD1	.	TRBV27	TRBJ2-3	TGTGCCAGCAGTCGACAGGGGGCAACAGATACGCAGTATTTT	CASSRQGATDTQYF
.	.	TRBV7-2	TRBJ2-3	TGTGCCAGCAGCTTAATGGGGGGGGCGGTCGATACGCAGTATTTT	CASSLMGGAVDTQYF
.	.	TRBV7-6	TRBJ2-5	TGTGCCAGCACAACCTCGAGTCAAGAGACCCAGTACTTC	CASTTSSQETQYF
.	.	TRBV4-1	TRBJ1-5	TGCGCCAGCAGCCAACAGGGAGGAAGCAATCAGCCCCAGCATTTT	CASSQQGGSNQPQHF
.	.	TRBV5-4	TRBJ2-2	TGTGCCAGCTTCCCTGACGGGTCCCCCGGGGAGCTGTTTTTT	CASFPDGSPGELFF
TRBD2	.	TRBV7-6	TRBJ2-5	TGTGCCAGCAGCCCGGGACTAGCGGGGGAAGAGACCCAGTACTTC	CASSPGLAGEETQYF
TRBD2	.	TRBV3-1/TRBV3-2	TRBJ2-5	TGTGCCAGCAGCCAAGTACTAGCGGGGGGAGAGACCCAGTACTTC	CASSQVLAGGETQYF
TRBD2	.	TRBV9	TRBJ2-3	TGTGCCAGCAGCGTAGGACATAGCGGGGGCACAGATACGCAGTATTTT	CASSVGHSGGTDTQYF
TRBD2	.	TRBV10-3	TRBJ2-3	TGTGCCATCAGCCAAGGGACTAGCTTCACAGATACGCAGTATTTT	CAISQGTSFTDTQYF
.	.	TRBV6-5	TRBJ1-4	TGTGCCAGCAGTTACAGTCAGGGAACTAATGAAAAACTGTTTTTT	CASSYSQGTNEKLFF
TRBD1	.	TRBV19	TRBJ1-5	TGTGCCAGTAGTATAGCCCGGGACAGAAATCAGCCCCAGCATTTT	CASSIARDRNQPQHF